The clone carrying this TCR beta chain was counted many times. Its antigen remains unidentified. The sample comes from a study of early T cells in non-severe SARS-CoV-2 infection. Study as a whole: Chains from this unsorted whole-blood bulk RNA could not be paired.

Germline V gene sequence: CDR1 GTSNPN, CDR2 SVGIG (reference sequence). The V and J ends lost 4 bases and 7 bases respectively, with 23 bases between them. This CDR3 contains 16 residues. Each cDNA molecule carried a unique molecular identifier. TCRdb ran MiXCR on the 5' RACE reads and lists one entry per CDR3 protein. The table shows 60,000 to 70,000 distinct CDR3 sequences, with roughly 10% occurring only once. Points from the study as a whole: The VDJdb matching leaned toward anti-spike CD8 responses and overlooked private and CD4 specificities.

Sequences were obtained from whole blood. The sequence was obtained from an adult who was a healthcare worker with PCR-confirmed SARS-CoV-2 infection or an uninfected control (not recorded which). This chain joins TRBV30 and TRBJ2-1; D might be TRBD2 (6 bases). CDR3 bases: TGTGCCTGGACCCTGGCGTGGAGGGAGAGGGAAAATGAGCAGTTCTTC. As protein: CAWTLAWRERENEQFF.